This entry lists 24 T cell receptor beta chains sequenced from one sample in a study of T cells expressing NK-cell markers. TCRdb re-called the 5' RACE reads; every CDR3 protein appears as one record, without DNA. The specimen's table records almost 450,000 distinct CDR3 sequences. The sequenced sample consisted of blood T cells: a sorted CD56 or NKG2C T cell subset, CD4+ or CD8+ T cells, or bulk PBMC T cells (not recorded which). Every receptor here comes from a woman aged 18 to 75 in good health.

The gene calls are TRBV6-1 and TRBJ2-5. In germline, CDR1 is MNHNS, CDR2 SASEGT. The CDR3 contains 11 residues. CDR3 sequence: CASTRDGTQYF.

This rearrangement joins TRBV28 to TRBJ2-5; absent DNA, TCRdb's TRBD1 call cannot be checked. Looked up from germline, CDR1 is MDHEN and CDR2 is SYDVKM. The CDR3 runs 12 residues. The CDR3 spells CASSTGRETQYF.

The genes are TRBV7-9 and TRBJ2-2. This CDR3 is 15 amino acids long. Germline V CDR1 and CDR2: SEHNR, FQNEAQ (reference sequence). The CDR3 protein is CASSLASRFAGELFF.

V is TRBV12-3 or TRBV12-4 and J is TRBJ1-2. The CDR3 length is 15 residues. This CDR3 is CASSSPFSGTYGYTF.

The chain has TRBV20-1 and TRBJ2-1. Per the germline V gene, CDR1 is DFQATT and CDR2 is SNEGSKA (reference sequence). The CDR3 has 11 residues. This CDR3 reads CSARDPNEQFF.

This chain joins TRBV7-2 and TRBJ1-2; TCRdb gives TRBD1 as the D gene, but with no DNA this cannot be confirmed. The CDR3 is 14 amino acids. Looked up from germline, CDR1 is SGHTA and CDR2 is FQGNSA. The CDR3 reads CASSLTQGEYGYTF.

The chain employs TRBV9 and TRBJ2-3. Germline V gives CDR1 SGDLS, CDR2 YYNGEE. The CDR3 runs 16 residues. Here the CDR3 reads CASSVAVSEDTDTQYF.

The chain is built from TRBV27 and TRBJ2-7; the TCRdb D gene call, TRBD2, has no DNA to confirm it. The germline gives CDR1 MNHEY, CDR2 SMNVEV (reference sequence). The CDR3 length is 15 residues. CDR3: CASSLGGLVPYEQYF.

This chain uses TRBV4-2 with TRBJ2-7; lacking DNA, the TRBD1 call made by TCRdb goes unchecked. Germline CDR1 is LGHNA and CDR2 is YNFKEQ. The length of the CDR3 is 17 residues. The chain's CDR3 is CASSQLPHSGVFYEQYF.

This chain links TRBV4-1 with TRBJ2-1; TCRdb indicates TRBD1, and absent DNA this call remains unverified. CDR3 length equals 18 residues. The germline gives CDR1 MGHRA, CDR2 YSYEKL. The CDR3 loop is CASSQRATTGQGRNEQFF.

The chain uses TRBV6-1 and TRBJ2-1; TCRdb selects TRBD2, and the lack of DNA leaves this call unchecked. CDR3 length: 13 residues. The germline V gene encodes CDR1 MNHNS and CDR2 SASEGT. CDR3 residues: CASSGTFNNEQFF.

The rearrangement uses TRBV3-1 and TRBJ2-1; the D call from TCRdb, TRBD2, cannot be confirmed without DNA. In germline, CDR1 is LGHDT, CDR2 YNNKEL (reference sequence). The CDR3 runs 16 residues. The CDR3 sequence: CASSQVSGRAHNEQFF.

The chain couples TRBV5-1 to TRBJ2-1; TCRdb reports TRBD1, a call that lacks DNA to check it against. The CDR3 contains 14 residues. Looked up from germline, CDR1 is SGHRS and CDR2 is YFSETQ. The CDR3 reads CASSLVIGGHEQFF.

The chain employs TRBV4-2 and TRBJ2-2. This CDR3 contains 12 residues. The V gene's germline CDR1 is LGHNA and CDR2 YNFKEQ. The CDR3 reads CASGLGYGELFF.

The genes are TRBV2 and TRBJ2-3. The germline gives CDR1 SNHLY, CDR2 FYNNEI. The CDR3 spans 11 residues. CDR3 protein: CASREPDTQYF.

The chain recombines TRBV20-1 with TRBJ2-7; TCRdb's D call of TRBD2 is untestable without DNA. Germline CDR1 and CDR2: DFQATT and SNEGSKA (reference sequence). The CDR3 consists of 15 residues. CDR3 residues: CSARDVGGSRYEQYF.

The chain has TRBV6-1 and TRBJ1-5. The CDR3 contains 12 residues. Germline V gives CDR1 MNHNS, CDR2 SASEGT. CDR3 loop: CASNQDYQPQHF.

The gene calls are TRBV12-3 or TRBV12-4 and TRBJ2-3; TCRdb designates TRBD1, a call that cannot be tested without DNA. The CDR3 extends over 15 amino acids. CDR3: CAISTGDRNTDTQYF.

The V and J genes are TRBV29-1 and TRBJ2-3; with no DNA, the TCRdb D assignment of TRBD2 cannot be verified. CDR1 and CDR2 (germline): SQVTM, ANQGSEA. The CDR3 runs to 13 residues. This chain's CDR3 is CSEAGGPADTQYF.

The chain carries TRBV10-3 and TRBJ2-3; TCRdb designates TRBD2, a call that cannot be tested without DNA. This CDR3 contains 17 residues. Looked up from germline, CDR1 is ENHRY and CDR2 is SYGVKD. The CDR3 region is CAISESEAGAGTDTQYF.

The chain has TRBV3-1 and TRBJ2-3. CDR1 LGHDT and CDR2 YNNKEL come from the germline V gene (reference sequence). The CDR3 runs to 19 residues. CDR3 region: CASSQDLGIPQTTTDTQYF.

CDR3 region: CASSFGPSAFF. V and J are TRBV12-3 or TRBV12-4 and TRBJ1-1. The CDR3 is 11 residues long.

J is TRBJ2-1 and V is TRBV4-3; absent DNA, TCRdb's TRBD2 call cannot be checked. Per germline, CDR1 LGHNA and CDR2 YSLEER. CDR3 length: 15 residues. The CDR3: CASSKSGGDGNEQFF.

The J gene is TRBJ2-1, the V gene TRBV10-3; the D call of TRBD2 rests on TCRdb alone, since no DNA is present to check it. Germline V gene sequence: CDR1 ENHRY, CDR2 SYGVKD. The CDR3 loop spans 17 amino acids. CDR3 region: CASVGTSGGHEVNEQFF.